The next 16 T cell receptor beta chains were all read from a single sample in a study of response to subunit inactivated influenza vaccine. From the RT-PCR reads, TCRdb called clonotypes with MiXCR, one entry per CDR3 protein. Among 500,000 to 550,000 distinct CDR3 sequences listed, 6% to 9% were seen once. The specimen comprised PBMCs from blood, sampled roughly 24 months after vaccination. The receptors were gathered from a man aged 50-75 years who received an inactivated influenza vaccine.

J is TRBJ1-4 and V is TRBV20-1; TRBD1 matches 7 bases. This CDR3 is 15 amino acids long. V dropped 1 base and J dropped 3; count of bases not matched to a gene: 5. Germline loops: CDR1 DFQATT, CDR2 SNEGSKA (reference sequence). The CDR3: CSARVTGQPNEKLFF. In DNA form, the CDR3 reads TGCAGTGCTAGAGTAACGGGACAGCCTAATGAAAAACTGTTTTTT.

The table lists this clonotype with a few counts. V usage is TRBV29-1 and J usage is TRBJ2-1, with 14 bases that match TRBD2. The V and J ends lost 2 bases and 2 bases, in that order; junction bases with no gene match: 14. CDR3 length: 20 amino acids. Germline V gene data show CDR1 as SQVTM and CDR2 as ANQGSEA. The CDR3 spells CSVETRTSGRIMGAYNEQFF. Written as DNA, the CDR3 is TGCAGCGTTGAAACCAGGACTAGCGGGAGGATCATGGGGGCCTACAATGAGCAGTTCTTC.

There are many counts of this clonotype. The CDR3 nucleotides are TGCAGTGCTAGAAGCAGGGGACGTGAGACCCAGTACTTC. Protein product: CSARSRGRETQYF. V usage is TRBV20-1 and J usage is TRBJ2-5; D might be TRBD1 (6 bases). V lost 2 bases to trimming and J lost 5 bases, with 12 bases between them. The CDR3 is made up of 13 amino acids. CDR1 and CDR2 (germline): DFQATT, SNEGSKA (reference sequence).

The chain recombines TRBV3-1 with TRBJ2-7; TRBD2 agrees at 12 bases. Germline trimming cut 4 bases from V and 6 bases from J; bases unmatched to any gene: 1. Germline V gene sequence: CDR1 LGHDT, CDR2 YNNKEL (reference sequence). This CDR3 region has 13 residues. CDR3 nucleotides: TGTGCCAGCAGCCGACTAGCGGGAGTCGAGCAGTACTTC. It is translated as CASSRLAGVEQYF.

There are a few counts of this clonotype. V is TRBV27 and J is TRBJ1-5; no firm D call. Trimming removed 0 bases from V and 1 base from J, with 4 bases in between. The CDR3 spans 14 residues. Germline loops: CDR1 MNHEY, CDR2 SMNVEV (reference sequence). Here the CDR3 reads CASSLSRSNQPQHF. The CDR3 DNA reads TGTGCCAGCAGTTTATCCCGCAGCAATCAGCCCCAGCATTTT.

This clonotype turned up a few times. The chain links TRBV12-3 or TRBV12-4 to TRBJ1-5, with 7 positions matching TRBD1. The CDR3 contains 13 residues. Losses at the gene ends were 1 base for V and 11 bases for J; bases not matched to a gene: 5. The CDR3 region has the DNA TGTGCCAGCAGTTTAGGAACAGGGGTTACCCAGCATTTT. This sequence encodes CASSLGTGVTQHF.

V is TRBV20-1 and J is TRBJ1-3; D not certain. CDR1 is DFQATT, CDR2 SNEGSKA, per germline (reference sequence). The V end was cut by 1 base, the J end by 3 bases, with 1 base between. This CDR3 contains 11 residues. CDR3 in amino acids: CSARVGNTIYF. Written as DNA, the CDR3 is TGCAGTGCTAGAGTTGGAAACACCATATATTTT.

CDR3 DNA: TGCAGCGTTGGTGCGGGCAGTCCTACGAGCAATCAGCCCCAGCATTTT. Its protein is CSVGAGSPTSNQPQHF. The J gene is TRBJ1-5, the V gene TRBV29-1; D ambiguous. CDR1 SQVTM and CDR2 ANQGSEA come from the germline V gene. This CDR3 has 16 amino acids. V dropped 4 bases and J dropped 1 base, with 17 bases sitting between them.

This clonotype was seen more than once but under ten times. The chain carries TRBV4-3 and TRBJ2-3; D gene unclear. The CDR3 extends over 15 amino acids. From germline, CDR1 is LGHNA and CDR2 YSLEER. The germline V and J ends were trimmed by 1 base and 2 bases, with 10 bases remaining between them. The DNA for the CDR3 is TGCGCCAGCAGCCAAGGACCGCCCCCCACAGATACGCAGTATTTT. Protein sequence: CASSQGPPPTDTQYF.

This clonotype was observed a handful of times. This chain links TRBV10-3 with TRBJ1-6, with 7 bases matching TRBD1. J was trimmed by 9 bases and V by 6 bases; bases with no gene match: 8. The CDR3 length is 14 residues. The germline CDR1 and CDR2 sequences are ENHRY and SYGVKD. Written as DNA, the CDR3 is TGTGCCATCAGGAGGGGGGACAGTAGTTCACCCCTCCACTTT. Translating gives CAIRRGDSSSPLHF.

The DNA for the CDR3 is TGTGCCAGCAGTGACTCGAGACAGGGGCGCTATGGCTACACCTTC. Translating it yields CASSDSRQGRYGYTF. The chain combines TRBV6-4 with TRBJ1-2, with 8 bases that match TRBD1. The CDR3 spans 15 residues. The V and J ends lost 0 bases and 4 bases, in that order; junction bases with no gene match: 4. From germline, CDR1 is MRHNA and CDR2 SNTAGT.

This clonotype showed up many times. The gene calls are TRBV20-1 and TRBJ2-3; 10 positions agree with TRBD2. Germline V gene lookup returns CDR1 DFQATT and CDR2 SNEGSKA (reference sequence). V gave up 0 bases and J gave up 5 bases; unmatched junction bases: 5. This CDR3 has 15 amino acids. DNA for the CDR3: TGCAGTGCTAGAGATGCTACTAGCGGGAAAGATACGCAGTATTTT. This codes for CSARDATSGKDTQYF.

This clonotype occurred many times. This chain uses TRBV5-5 with TRBJ1-5, with D tentatively TRBD1 (6 bases). Trimming shortened V by 0 bases and J by 0 bases, and 16 bases separated the two germline ends. The germline gives CDR1 SGHKS, CDR2 YYEKEE (reference sequence). This CDR3 has 18 residues. The CDR3 nucleotides read TGTGCCAGCAGCTTGGGGGGGGCTCGGAGGGTTAGCAATCAGCCCCAGCATTTT. Protein: CASSLGGARRVSNQPQHF.

This clonotype was seen only a few times. J is TRBJ2-3 and V is TRBV27, with unresolved D. This CDR3 is built from 11 residues. Trimming stripped 4 bases from V and 5 bases from J, with 4 bases between. Germline V gene sequence: CDR1 MNHEY, CDR2 SMNVEV (reference sequence). The CDR3 region is CASSSQDTQYF. CDR3 nucleotide sequence: TGTGCCAGCAGTTCTCAAGATACGCAGTATTTT.

This chain connects TRBV12-3 or TRBV12-4 to TRBJ1-4, with D possibly matching TRBD1 (5 bases). CDR3 length: 15 amino acids. The V gene lost 4 bases and the J gene lost 12 bases, with 21 bases spanning the gap. The CDR3: CASSYTLRGTRELFF. DNA for the CDR3: TGTGCCAGCAGTTATACCTTGAGGGGAACTCGCGAACTGTTTTTT.

This clonotype occurred many times. This rearrangement joins TRBV15 to TRBJ2-3; TRBD2 matches at 11 bases. Germline assignment: CDR1 LNHNV and CDR2 YYDKDF (reference sequence). The J segment lost 0 bases and the V segment lost 1 base, leaving 9 bases of the junction unmatched. The CDR3 loop spans 19 amino acids. The DNA of the CDR3 is TGTGCCACCAGCAGAGGAACTAGCGGGGGATCGACTAGCACAGATACGCAGTATTTT. Translation gives CATSRGTSGGSTSTDTQYF.